What follows are 3 T cell receptor beta chains derived from one specimen sequenced in a study of CD8 T cells in Susac syndrome. The authors reverse transcribed about 0.45 to 1 ug RNA with random hexamers. TCRdb reprocessed the immunoSEQ multiplex PCR reads via MiXCR and lists one record per CDR3 protein. The data show tens of thousands of distinct CDR3 sequences, under 96% seen once. The sequenced material came from CD4+ T cells from PBMCs. These receptor sequences come from a human donor with multiple sclerosis.

This rearrangement joins TRBV5-1 to TRBJ2-1, with 12 bases matching TRBD2. This CDR3 contains 15 residues. Losses at the gene ends were 5 bases for V and 9 bases for J; bases not matched to a gene: 9. CDR1 is SGHRS and CDR2 is YFSETQ in the germline V gene. The CDR3 coding sequence is TGCGCCAGCAGAAGACTAGCGGGGGCCCCAGGTGAGCAGTTCTTC. It is translated as CASRRLAGAPGEQFF.

The rearrangement joins TRBV9 to TRBJ2-3; D might be TRBD2 (5 bases). Germline V lookup: CDR1 SGDLS, CDR2 YYNGEE. The germline V and J ends were trimmed by 0 bases and 3 bases, with 8 bases remaining between them. This CDR3 contains 14 residues. The CDR3 DNA follows: TGTGCCAGCAGCGTAGGGAGCGGAACAGATACGCAGTATTTT. Translating it yields CASSVGSGTDTQYF.

The chain recombines TRBV4-3 with TRBJ1-5; 7 nucleotides match TRBD1. Germline loops: CDR1 LGHNA, CDR2 YSLEER. Trimming cost V 0 bases and J 5 bases; bases outside gene matches: 4. There are 15 residues in the CDR3. CDR3 protein: CASSQDRGGHQPQHF. The CDR3 DNA reads as TGCGCCAGCAGCCAAGATCGAGGGGGCCATCAGCCCCAGCATTTT.